One sample yielded the 24 T cell receptor beta chains listed below, sequenced in a study of identical twins. Each CDR3 protein gets one entry after TCRdb re-called the 5' RACE reads with MiXCR. Of about 240,000 distinct CDR3 sequences listed, approximately 11% are singletons. These data also featured in a second study, about yellow fever vaccine responses in identical twins.

Sequencing input: memory (CD45RO+) T cells sorted from blood. Receptors originate from a woman under 30 in good health.

This clonotype was seen ten or more times. The chain has TRBV3-1 and TRBJ2-1; perhaps TRBD1 as D (5 bases). The V end was cut by 2 bases, the J end by 3 bases, with 11 bases between. This CDR3 has 15 residues. Germline CDR1 LGHDT, CDR2 YNNKEL (reference sequence). CDR3 residues: CASSQNVGDYNEQFF. DNA for the CDR3: TGTGCCAGCAGCCAAAACGTAGGGGACTACAATGAGCAGTTCTTC.

This clonotype has more than one count but fewer than ten. V and J are TRBV11-2 and TRBJ2-2, with no clear D. Germline V lookup: CDR1 SGHAT, CDR2 FQNNGV. Trimming took 5 bases from V and 2 from J, leaving 9 bases between them. The CDR3 extends over 14 amino acids. Here the CDR3 reads CASSETTNTGELFF. CDR3 coding DNA: TGTGCCAGCAGCGAAACGACTAACACCGGGGAGCTGTTTTTT.

J is TRBJ1-1 and V is TRBV18; no definite D call. Trimming shortened V by 3 bases and J by 0 bases, and 8 bases separated the two germline ends. Germline CDR1 reads KGHSH; CDR2 reads LQKENI. The CDR3 is made up of 14 amino acids. CDR3 bases: TGTGCCAGCTCACCGGGCGGGGTGAACACTGAAGCTTTCTTT. This encodes CASSPGGVNTEAFF.

This clonotype has a count of ten or more. The chain links TRBV20-1 to TRBJ2-7; 9 nucleotides align to TRBD1. The V and J ends lost 5 bases and 6 bases, in that order; junction bases with no gene match: 8. Germline V gene data show CDR1 as DFQATT and CDR2 as SNEGSKA (reference sequence). The CDR3 spans 13 residues. CDR3 amino acids: CSAAVGTGIEQYF. CDR3 DNA sequence: TGCAGTGCTGCCGTCGGGACAGGGATCGAGCAGTACTTC.

This clonotype was counted only a few times. The gene calls are TRBV7-2 and TRBJ2-2, with D tentatively TRBD2 (5 bases). Trimming left V 5 bases short and J 0 bases short, with 13 bases between. This CDR3 is 16 amino acids long. Germline V gives CDR1 SGHTA, CDR2 FQGNSA. CDR3 residues: CASSARNGANTGELFF. The CDR3 DNA sequence: TGTGCCAGCAGCGCCCGAAACGGGGCGAACACCGGGGAGCTGTTTTTT.

This chain connects TRBV28 to TRBJ2-2; D not certain. V was trimmed by 5 bases and J by 4 bases, leaving 5 bases between them. Germline-derived CDR1 and CDR2 are MDHEN and SYDVKM. This CDR3 spans 12 amino acids. CDR3 DNA: TGTGCCAGCAGTCCAGCCACCGGGGAGCTGTTTTTT. This gives the protein CASSPATGELFF.

The gene calls are TRBV15 and TRBJ2-1; D ambiguous. This CDR3 has 13 amino acids. V was trimmed by 6 bases and J by 9 bases, leaving 15 bases between them. Germline V CDR1 and CDR2: LNHNV, YYDKDF (reference sequence). This CDR3 is CATRLAKTAEQFF. DNA of the CDR3: TGTGCCACCAGATTGGCCAAGACGGCTGAGCAGTTCTTC. The full variable domain, with the rest looked up from reference TRBV15 and TRBJ2-1, is DAMVIQNPRYQVTQFGKPVTLSCSQTLNHNVMYWYQQKSSQAPKLLFHYYDKDFNNEADTPDNFQSRRPNTSFCFLDIRSPGLGDTAMYLCATRLAKTAEQFFGPGTRLTVL.

This clonotype was seen at least ten times. V gene TRBV4-2 combines with J gene TRBJ1-2; perhaps TRBD1 as D (6 bases). The V and J ends lost 0 bases and 8 bases respectively, with 16 bases between them. From germline, CDR1 is LGHNA and CDR2 YNFKEQ. This CDR3 contains 15 residues. The CDR3 sequence is CASSQETGGAGGYTF. The CDR3 coding sequence is TGTGCCAGCAGCCAAGAGACAGGTGGGGCGGGAGGCTACACCTTC.

This clonotype was observed at least ten times. The CDR3 nucleotides are TGTGCCAGCAGCACCTCCGGGACTAGCGGGGAGAAGCAGTACTTC. It yields the protein CASSTSGTSGEKQYF. V gene TRBV5-6 combines with J gene TRBJ2-7; 13 positions match TRBD2. The CDR3 loop spans 15 amino acids. Germline loops: CDR1 SGHDT, CDR2 YYEEEE. The trim removed 4 bases at V and 8 bases at J, leaving 9 bases unmatched.

The chain employs TRBV3-1 and TRBJ2-1; 9 nucleotides line up with TRBD2. The CDR3 has 19 residues. Trimming cost V 3 bases and J 4 bases; bases outside gene matches: 16. Germline V lookup: CDR1 LGHDT, CDR2 YNNKEL (reference sequence). The CDR3 DNA reads TGTGCCAGCAGCCAGGAGGGTGGTAGCGGGGGTGCTCATTACAATGAGCAGTTCTTC. Its translation: CASSQEGGSGGAHYNEQFF.

This clonotype showed up many times. The rearrangement links TRBV5-1 to TRBJ2-1, with 12 bases fitting TRBD2. V shed 0 bases, J shed 6 bases, and the junction held 4 bases outside the gene matches. The CDR3 spans 16 residues. Germline loops: CDR1 SGHRS, CDR2 YFSETQ. CDR3 in DNA: TGCGCCAGCAGCTTGGCCGGGACTAGCGGGTTCAATGAGCAGTTCTTC. Its translation is CASSLAGTSGFNEQFF. Filled out from reference TRBV5-1 and TRBJ2-1, the complete variable domain reads KAGVTQTPRYLIKTRGQQVTLSCSPISGHRSVSWYQQTPGQGLQFLFEYFSETQRNKGNFPGRFSGRQFSNSRSEMNVSTLELGDSALYLCASSLAGTSGFNEQFFGPGTRLTVL.

This clonotype was observed a handful of times. V and J are TRBV20-1 and TRBJ2-3, with 11 bases that match TRBD2. Germline assignment: CDR1 DFQATT and CDR2 SNEGSKA (reference sequence). V was pared by 7 bases and J by 2 bases, with 5 bases of the junction left unmatched. There are 14 residues in the CDR3. CDR3 amino acids: CSGLAGGPTDTQYF. CDR3 sequence (DNA): TGCAGTGGGCTAGCGGGAGGCCCCACAGATACGCAGTATTTT.

This clonotype was detected a few times. This chain connects TRBV5-5 to TRBJ1-5; D perhaps matches TRBD1 (5 bases). The CDR3 runs to 15 residues. Germline CDR1 is SGHKS and CDR2 is YYEKEE (reference sequence). The V end lost 0 bases, the J end lost 1 base, and 8 bases lay between the germline ends. CDR3 amino acids: CASSLVAGSNQPQHF. CDR3 DNA: TGTGCCAGCAGCTTGGTCGCAGGGAGCAATCAGCCCCAGCATTTT.

The sample holds a few counts of this clonotype. The chain employs TRBV3-1 and TRBJ2-2; D gene uncertain. Germline V CDR1 and CDR2: LGHDT, YNNKEL (reference sequence). Trimming cost V 0 bases and J 3 bases, with 8 bases left between them. The CDR3 covers 15 residues. Written as DNA, the CDR3 is TGTGCCAGCAGCCAAGATCAGAGATACACCGGGGAGCTGTTTTTT. This codes for CASSQDQRYTGELFF.

This chain connects TRBV18 to TRBJ2-7; D is possibly TRBD1 or TRBD2 (6 bases each). V was pared by 1 base and J by 5 bases, with 12 bases between. Germline CDR1 and CDR2: KGHSH and LQKENI. This CDR3 has 14 residues. The CDR3 protein is CASSPHEGGDEQYF. CDR3 bases: TGTGCCAGCTCACCACACGAGGGGGGCGACGAGCAGTACTTC.

V gene TRBV6-5 combines with J gene TRBJ2-5; D is possibly TRBD1 (6 bases). V was trimmed by 8 bases and J by 4 bases, leaving 11 bases between them. The CDR3 covers 12 residues. Germline CDR1 MNHEY, CDR2 SVGAGI. This CDR3 reads CASAGAGETQYF. In DNA form, the CDR3 reads TGTGCCAGCGCAGGGGCGGGAGAGACCCAGTACTTC.

The V and J genes are TRBV12-3 or TRBV12-4 and TRBJ2-2; D is uncertain. V was clipped by 3 bases and J by 7 bases, with 12 bases between them. This CDR3 spans 14 amino acids. In nucleotides, the CDR3 is TGTGCCAGCAGTTTGACTGACCTTTACGGGGAGCTGTTTTTT. This gives the protein CASSLTDLYGELFF.

The rearrangement links TRBV10-3 to TRBJ2-2; TRBD2 agrees at 13 bases. CDR3 length equals 17 residues. With V trimmed by 1 base and J by 8 bases, 7 bases remained unmatched. The germline V gene has CDR1 ENHRY and CDR2 SYGVKD. The CDR3: CAISEWRTSGRLGELFF. CDR3 coding DNA: TGTGCCATCAGTGAGTGGCGGACTAGCGGGAGATTAGGGGAGCTGTTTTTT.

This clonotype was found a few times. CDR3 protein: CASSLAGRGTPYEQYF. CDR3 DNA: TGTGCCAGCAGCTTAGCGGGGCGGGGGACACCCTACGAGCAGTACTTC. The chain couples TRBV7-2 to TRBJ2-7; D is possibly TRBD2 (7 bases). Trimming took 0 bases from V and 2 from J, leaving 14 bases between them. This CDR3 is built from 16 residues. The germline V gene encodes CDR1 SGHTA and CDR2 FQGNSA. Together with reference TRBV7-2 and TRBJ2-7, the CDR3 gives the full variable domain: GAGVSQSPSNKVTEKGKDVELRCDPISGHTALYWYRQSLGQGLEFLIYFQGNSAPDKSGLPSDRFSAERTGGSVSTLTIQRTQQEDSAVYLCASSLAGRGTPYEQYFGPGTRLTVT.

This clonotype has a handful of counts. The rearrangement joins TRBV5-1 to TRBJ2-1, with D hard to call. This CDR3 comprises 16 residues. The germline V and J ends were trimmed by 0 bases and 0 bases, with 10 bases remaining between them. Germline loops: CDR1 SGHRS, CDR2 YFSETQ. CDR3 sequence: CASSLVGQSSYNEQFF. The CDR3 coding sequence is TGCGCCAGCAGCTTGGTAGGGCAGAGCTCCTACAATGAGCAGTTCTTC. Full variable domain (outside the CDR3, taken from reference TRBV5-1 and TRBJ2-1): KAGVTQTPRYLIKTRGQQVTLSCSPISGHRSVSWYQQTPGQGLQFLFEYFSETQRNKGNFPGRFSGRQFSNSRSEMNVSTLELGDSALYLCASSLVGQSSYNEQFFGPGTRLTVL.

The V and J genes are TRBV7-2 and TRBJ2-1; 9 positions agree with TRBD1. V lost 3 bases and J lost 5; bases outside the gene matches: 8. This CDR3 has 16 amino acids. Germline-derived CDR1 and CDR2 are SGHTA and FQGNSA. The DNA of the CDR3 is TGTGCCAGCAGCTTCTACGGGACAGGGACCCACAATGAGCAGTTCTTC. Amino acids: CASSFYGTGTHNEQFF. Based on the CDR3 plus reference TRBV7-2 and TRBJ2-1, the full variable domain is GAGVSQSPSNKVTEKGKDVELRCDPISGHTALYWYRQSLGQGLEFLIYFQGNSAPDKSGLPSDRFSAERTGGSVSTLTIQRTQQEDSAVYLCASSFYGTGTHNEQFFGPGTRLTVL.

About this clonotype itself: A read error may explain this, as a much larger clone is one base away. This chain uses TRBV5-1 with TRBJ2-7, with TRBD1 identical over 9 bases. The CDR3 covers 15 residues. In germline, CDR1 is SGHRS, CDR2 YFSETQ. V dropped 4 bases and J dropped 6; count of bases not matched to a gene: 11. CDR3 bases: TGCGCCAGCAGCCCGGACAGGGGAAAAACCTGCGAGCAGTACTTC. It is translated as CASSPDRGKTCEQYF.

In this sample, this clonotype turned up a few times. The chain recombines TRBV3-1 with TRBJ2-4, with 10 bases fitting TRBD2. The germline gives CDR1 LGHDT, CDR2 YNNKEL (reference sequence). The V segment lost 1 base and the J segment 4 bases; nucleotides outside the gene matches: 4. CDR3 length equals 16 residues. The CDR3 spells CASSQGASGSKNIQYF. CDR3 nucleotides: TGTGCCAGCAGCCAAGGCGCTAGCGGGAGTAAAAACATTCAGTACTTC.

This clonotype occurred a few times. For the CDR3, the DNA is TGTGCCAGCAGGTTCGCCCTGACAGGGAACTACGAGCAGTACTTC. Residues: CASRFALTGNYEQYF. The chain uses TRBV6-1 and TRBJ2-7; 7 bases are a match to TRBD1. Germline CDR1 and CDR2: MNHNS and SASEGT. This CDR3 spans 15 amino acids. V shed 6 bases and J 3 bases; nucleotides not matched to a gene: 11.